This TCR beta chain comes out of a study of blood T cells in healthy people across ages (dated by TCRdb to between 2014 and 2017). Study-level background: Template switching captured roughly one uniquely barcoded TCR beta cDNA molecule per two T cells in model experiments. Two additional independent replicas of 1 million unique cDNA reads from the same blood draw were analyzed for two donors (one aged 18 to 30 and one aged 80 or older). Donors of different ages were randomly distributed across sequencing lanes to avoid experimental bias. The study measured age-related changes in TCR beta repertoire diversity using deep sequencing normalized with unique cDNA molecular identifiers. Donors were grouped into four age groups: young (average 16 years), middle-aged (approximately 41), aged (around 66) and long-lived (around 82). General findings and caveats noted by the study authors: Compared with the aged group, the long-lived group had more naive CD4+ T cells, fewer expanded clones and increased TCR diversity, a pattern suggesting age selection. Observed TCR beta diversity per million T cells fell roughly linearly with age, and a significant reduction was already apparent by age approximately 40. Because profiling used bulk unsorted PBMCs, naive and antigen-experienced compartments could not be compared conclusively. Because the CMV infection status of the donors was unknown, age-related changes in expanded clonotypes may potentially have been confounded. Total diversity estimates from one million sequenced T cells were considered lower bounds and underestimates. A strong correlation was found between observed TCR beta diversity and the percentage of naive T cells measured by flow cytometry.

The library was built by means of 5' RACE. This sample was sequenced with an Illumina HiSeq 2500. A second PCR of roughly 7 to 11 cycles was performed with a sample-barcoded 5' primer and a J-beta primer mix. A unique molecular identifier was introduced onto each TCR beta cDNA molecule by a template-switch 5' adaptor carrying 12 random nucleotides. Each sample yielded at least 3 million CDR3-containing paired-end reads. First-strand cDNA synthesis was performed from all RNA using the Mint cDNA synthesis kit, with priming by a TRBC-specific oligonucleotide. Following uracil-DNA glycosylase treatment, all cDNA underwent a first 18-cycle PCR with the universal primers M1SS and BC2_uni_R. Per the authors' processing: For normalization, 1 million high-quality reads were randomly selected from each sample, with every read carrying a distinct molecular identifier. Reads sharing molecular identifiers were discarded rather than binned into consensus sequences. MiTCR, set to a Q25 quality threshold and the strictest error-elimination algorithm, was used for CDR3 identification, clonotype clustering and error correction. Lower-bound total TCR beta diversity was estimated with a nonparametric unseen species model using Euler transformation. The public reads were run again by TCRdb, first through fastp at Q25 and then through MiXCR, and only productive beta chains were kept. CDR3 protein sequences are deduplicated, and each keeps its most common genes and DNA. The V and J calls shown here were made by TCRdb, not taken from the authors' results. For this sample there are more than 1,400,000 distinct CDR3 sequences; 40% to 50% appear just once. Of the sample, roughly 7.9% is held by the ten largest clones.

The table lists this clonotype with a few counts. This receptor's antigen is unknown. Base qualities are not recorded, but no much larger clone differs from it by a single base. The germline V end is reduced by 6 bases and the J end by 1 base; junction bases left unmatched: 5. CDR1 and CDR2 were assigned from the germline V gene as SNHLY and FYNNEI. The CDR3 has 15 amino acids, counting the end cysteine and phenylalanine. This entry keeps only the CDR3 DNA: 45 bases, framed from base 1. Donors were 39 systemically healthy Caucasian individuals from Russia aged roughly 6 to 95 years. Roughly 10 milliliters of peripheral blood were drawn from each donor into EDTA-treated Vacutainer tubes. Ficoll-Paque density-gradient centrifugation was used to isolate PBMCs, with at least 7 million obtained per sample. Trizol reagent was used to extract total RNA from PBMCs, with at least 6 micrograms per sample. The percentages of naive CD45RAhigh/CD27high T cells were determined by flow cytometry on a PBMC aliquot from every donor.

The sequence was collected from a woman in her late teens or twenties in good health. The sequenced sample consisted of blood. The rearrangement joined TRBV2 to TRBJ2-5; 10 central nucleotides agree with TRBD1. In nucleotides, the sequence is TGTGCCAGCAGCCAACGGACAGGGGGCCAAGAGACCCAGTACTTC. Its translation is CASSQRTGGQETQYF.